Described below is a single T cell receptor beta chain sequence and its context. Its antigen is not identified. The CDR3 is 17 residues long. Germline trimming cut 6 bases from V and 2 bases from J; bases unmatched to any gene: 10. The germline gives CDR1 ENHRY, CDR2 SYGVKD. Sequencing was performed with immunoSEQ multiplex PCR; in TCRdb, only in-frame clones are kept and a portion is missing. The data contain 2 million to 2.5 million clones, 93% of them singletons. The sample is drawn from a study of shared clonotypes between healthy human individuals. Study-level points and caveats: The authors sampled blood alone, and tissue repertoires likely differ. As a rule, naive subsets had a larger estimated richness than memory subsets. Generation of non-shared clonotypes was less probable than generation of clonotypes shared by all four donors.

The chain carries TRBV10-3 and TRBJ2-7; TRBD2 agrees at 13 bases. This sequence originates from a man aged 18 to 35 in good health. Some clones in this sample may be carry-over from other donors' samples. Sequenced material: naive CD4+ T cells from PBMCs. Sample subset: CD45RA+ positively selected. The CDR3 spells CAIRSTITSGRAYEQYF. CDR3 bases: TGTGCCATCAGATCCACGATAACTAGCGGGAGGGCCTACGAGCAGTACTTC.